A selection of T cell receptor beta chains follows, all from one sample in a study of blood T cell repertoires in COVID-19. Profiled with immunoSEQ multiplex PCR; TCRdb holds only in-frame clones, not every one. Of 180,000 or so clones listed, 70% to 90% are singletons. Sequenced material: peripheral blood. These receptors were collected from a man in his late teens or twenties with acute or convalescent COVID-19. CDR3s include the opening cysteine and the closing phenylalanine or tryptophan. The order of the fields is V gene, D gene, clone size, J gene, CDR3 DNA, CDR3 protein. A D gene is named only where the DNA matches it firmly. Clone size, where shown, is once, few, many, or a class for clones that have expanded.

V: TRBV12-5; D: TRBD1; size: .; J: TRBJ1-1; DNA: TGTGCTAGTGGTGAACATTACAGGGGCGGTTTGAGAAACTGGTCCACCAGTCCCACTGAAGCTTTCTTT; CDR3: CASGEHYRGGLRNWSTSPTEAFF
V: TRBV28; D: .; size: .; J: TRBJ1-2; DNA: TGTGCCAGCAGTTTAACACTAAACTATGGCTACACCTTC; CDR3: CASSLTLNYGYTF
V: TRBV12-3/TRBV12-4; D: TRBD1; size: .; J: TRBJ1-1; DNA: TGTGCCAGCAGTCCCTGGACAGGGGACGAAGCTTTCTTT; CDR3: CASSPWTGDEAFF
V: TRBV28; D: TRBD2; size: .; J: TRBJ2-5; DNA: TGTGCCAGCAGTACCCCCCGGACTAGCGTGTACCAAGAGACCCAGTACTTC; CDR3: CASSTPRTSVYQETQYF
V: TRBV7-2; D: .; size: .; J: TRBJ1-3; DNA: TGTGCCAGCAGTCGAGGGGGGGGAACCGGTATAGGAAACACCATATATTTT; CDR3: CASSRGGGTGIGNTIYF
V: TRBV5-1; D: TRBD1; size: .; J: TRBJ1-6; DNA: TGCGCCAGCAGCCGGGACAGGCCAGGGTCACCCCTCCACTTT; CDR3: CASSRDRPGSPLHF
V: TRBV30; D: TRBD1; size: few; J: TRBJ1-2; DNA: TGTGTCCAACAGGGGTCCCCTAACTATGGCTACACCTTC; CDR3: CVQQGSPNYGYTF
V: TRBV5-8; D: .; size: .; J: TRBJ2-1; DNA: TGTGCCAGCAGCCCGTCTTTAAATGAGCAGTTCTTC; CDR3: CASSPSLNEQFF
V: TRBV7-8; D: .; size: .; J: TRBJ1-1; DNA: TGTGCCAGCAGCCCATTACGACAGAACACTGAAGCTTTCTTT; CDR3: CASSPLRQNTEAFF
V: TRBV14; D: .; size: .; J: TRBJ1-3; DNA: TGTGCCAGCAGCCCCTTCCCTGGAAACACCATATATTTT; CDR3: CASSPFPGNTIYF
V: TRBV29-1; D: .; size: .; J: TRBJ2-5; DNA: TGCAGCGTAAGACGGACAGTCCAAGAGACCCAGTACTTC; CDR3: CSVRRTVQETQYF
V: TRBV4-1; D: TRBD1; size: .; J: TRBJ2-1; DNA: TGCGCCAGCAGCGGACAGGGGGATTACAATGAGCAGTTCTTC; CDR3: CASSGQGDYNEQFF
V: TRBV19; D: TRBD1; size: .; J: TRBJ1-1; DNA: TGTGCCAGTAGCCCGACAGGGGTCACTGAAGCTTTCTTT; CDR3: CASSPTGVTEAFF
V: TRBV4-2; D: .; size: .; J: TRBJ1-3; DNA: TGTGCCAGCAGCCAGGGCGAGTCTGGAAACACCATATATTTT; CDR3: CASSQGESGNTIYF
V: TRBV24-1; D: .; size: .; J: TRBJ2-3; DNA: TGTGCCACCAGTTGTTTTTCCGCGGCCCTATGCACAGGCACCACAGATACGCAGTATTTT; CDR3: CATSCFSAALCTGTTDTQYF
V: TRBV6-5; D: .; size: .; J: TRBJ1-1; DNA: TGTGCCAGCAAATTACGGCGGGGATGGACCACTGAAGCTTTCTTT; CDR3: CASKLRRGWTTEAFF
V: TRBV6-6; D: .; size: .; J: TRBJ1-5; DNA: TGTGCCAGCAGTCCGTGGGACCTTAGGGGGAGCAATCAGCCCCAGCATTTT; CDR3: CASSPWDLRGSNQPQHF
V: TRBV9; D: .; size: .; J: TRBJ1-1; DNA: TGTGCCAGCAGTCGTAGCTTAGCAGATCAAGCTTTCTTT; CDR3: CASSRSLADQAFF
V: TRBV7-6; D: .; size: .; J: TRBJ2-7; DNA: TGTGCCAGCAGCTTAGAAGGAGATGTCGAGCAGTACTTC; CDR3: CASSLEGDVEQYF
V: TRBV11-3; D: .; size: once; J: TRBJ2-2; DNA: TGTGCCAGCAGCTTAGGGATACTAGGCACCGGGGAGCTGTTTTTT; CDR3: CASSLGILGTGELFF
V: TRBV2; D: .; size: .; J: TRBJ1-3; DNA: TGTGCCAGCAGTGTAATAGGAAACACCATATATTTT; CDR3: CASSVIGNTIYF
V: TRBV6-6; D: TRBD2; size: .; J: TRBJ2-7; DNA: TGTGCCAGCAGTCCAACTAGCGGGGGTGCTAATGGGTACGAGCAGTACTTC; CDR3: CASSPTSGGANGYEQYF
V: TRBV23-1; D: TRBD1; size: .; J: TRBJ2-7; DNA: TGCGCCAGCAGTCAATATGCCGGACAGGGGTACGAGCAGTACTTC; CDR3: CASSQYAGQGYEQYF
V: TRBV4-1; D: .; size: .; J: TRBJ1-2; DNA: TGCGCCAGCAGTTGGCGGGGGGGAGAAGGCTACACCTTC; CDR3: CASSWRGGEGYTF
V: TRBV27; D: .; size: once; J: TRBJ1-5; DNA: TGTGCCAGCAGTTTAGCGGGGTGGGGCAATCAGCCCCAGCATTTT; CDR3: CASSLAGWGNQPQHF
V: TRBV27; D: .; size: .; J: TRBJ1-5; DNA: TGTGCCAGCAGTTTACTGGACTGGCAGCCCCAGCATTTT; CDR3: CASSLLDWQPQHF
V: TRBV6-5; D: TRBD2; size: .; J: TRBJ2-5; DNA: TGTGCCAGCAGTTACTCGATCGGCGGGGGTGGTTCGTCCCAGTACTTC; CDR3: CASSYSIGGGGSSQYF
V: TRBV9; D: TRBD1; size: .; J: TRBJ1-2; DNA: TGTGCCAGCAGCACGTCAAGGACAGGAACTAACTATGGCTACACCTTC; CDR3: CASSTSRTGTNYGYTF
V: TRBV28; D: TRBD1; size: .; J: TRBJ1-2; DNA: TGTGCCAGCACCCAAGACAGGGTACATGGCTACACCTTC; CDR3: CASTQDRVHGYTF
V: TRBV28; D: .; size: .; J: TRBJ1-3; DNA: TGTGCCAGCAACCAACCGAGCTCTGGAAACACCATATATTTT; CDR3: CASNQPSSGNTIYF
V: TRBV6-5; D: TRBD1; size: .; J: TRBJ1-2; DNA: TGTGCCAGCGCACTTGGACAGGGTGGTGGCTACACCTTC; CDR3: CASALGQGGGYTF
V: TRBV25-1; D: .; size: .; J: TRBJ2-3; DNA: TGTGCCAGCAGTCGGTTTAGCACAGATACGCAGTATTTT; CDR3: CASSRFSTDTQYF
V: TRBV29-1; D: .; size: .; J: TRBJ2-5; DNA: TGCAGCTCACGACAGGACGAGACCCAGTACTTC; CDR3: CSSRQDETQYF
V: TRBV3-1/TRBV3-2; D: .; size: .; J: TRBJ1-1; DNA: TGTGCCAGCAGCCAAGATGGCCAGGTTGAAGCTTTCTTT; CDR3: CASSQDGQVEAFF
V: TRBV19; D: .; size: .; J: TRBJ1-2; DNA: TGTGCCAGTAGTATGGCGGACAGCGGCTATGGCTACACCTTC; CDR3: CASSMADSGYGYTF
V: TRBV18; D: TRBD1; size: .; J: TRBJ2-6; DNA: TGTGCCAGCTCTCAACCCGGCGACAGGGATTTCTCTGGGGCCAACGTCCTGACTTTC; CDR3: CASSQPGDRDFSGANVLTF
V: TRBV25-1; D: .; size: .; J: TRBJ2-3; DNA: TGTGCCAGCAGTGAATATGGACTCACAGATACGCAGTATTTT; CDR3: CASSEYGLTDTQYF
V: TRBV29-1; D: .; size: .; J: TRBJ1-2; DNA: TGCAGCGGTGGGTCGGCGGGAACCAACTATGGCTACACCTTC; CDR3: CSGGSAGTNYGYTF
V: TRBV20-1; D: .; size: .; J: TRBJ1-2; DNA: TGCAGTGCTAGTTTGGAGCTCTATGGCTACACCTTC; CDR3: CSASLELYGYTF
V: TRBV30; D: .; size: .; J: TRBJ2-7; DNA: TGTGCCTGGAGCTTGAACTTCTACGAGCAGTACTTC; CDR3: CAWSLNFYEQYF
V: TRBV9; D: .; size: once; J: TRBJ2-5; DNA: TGTGCCAGCAGCCCACGGATGGGGGGGACCCAGTACTTC; CDR3: CASSPRMGGTQYF